Listed here is a single TCR beta chain. Its specificity is unknown. Specified time point: cycle 4 day 1 (C4D1), after 5 to 7 weeks of nivolumab. All trial patients relapsed after autologous stem cell transplantation. The best responses consisted of complete response, partial response or progressive disease. The CDR3 totals 16 residues. Germline loops: CDR1 LNHDA, CDR2 SQIVND (reference sequence). Deletions cut 1 base from V and 0 bases from J, with 12 bases between. This record belongs to a study of PD-1 blockade in classical Hodgkin lymphoma. Using immunoSEQ multiplex PCR, the repertoire was profiled, and TCRdb retains in-frame clones only, with some absent. The table shows 43,000 or so clones, with roughly 78% occurring only once. Study conclusions and caveats: Compared with healthy donors, newly diagnosed patients reportedly showed lower baseline TCR diversity.

The source of this sequence is a human donor with classical Hodgkin lymphoma. Source: peripheral blood mononuclear cells (PBMCs), taken before the fourth cycle of nivolumab. This sequence joins TRBV19 and TRBJ1-1, with TRBD1 as a possible D gene (5 bases). The CDR3 nucleotides read TGTGCCAGTAGTATAGGGTTCCAGGGCATGAACACTGAAGCTTTCTTT. Translated: CASSIGFQGMNTEAFF.